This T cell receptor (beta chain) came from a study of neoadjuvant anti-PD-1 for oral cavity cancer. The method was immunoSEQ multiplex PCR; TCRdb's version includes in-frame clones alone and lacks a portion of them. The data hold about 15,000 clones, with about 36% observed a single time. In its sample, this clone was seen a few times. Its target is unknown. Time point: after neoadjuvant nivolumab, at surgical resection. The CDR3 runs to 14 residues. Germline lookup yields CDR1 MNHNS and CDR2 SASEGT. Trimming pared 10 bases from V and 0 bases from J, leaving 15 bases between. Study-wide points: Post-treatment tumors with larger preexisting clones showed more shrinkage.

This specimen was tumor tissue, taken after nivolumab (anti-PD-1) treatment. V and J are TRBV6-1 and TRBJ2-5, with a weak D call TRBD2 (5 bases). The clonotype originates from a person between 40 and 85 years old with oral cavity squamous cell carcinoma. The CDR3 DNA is TGTGCCACCATAAGGGAACTAGACCAAGAGACCCAGTACTTC. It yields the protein CATIRELDQETQYF.